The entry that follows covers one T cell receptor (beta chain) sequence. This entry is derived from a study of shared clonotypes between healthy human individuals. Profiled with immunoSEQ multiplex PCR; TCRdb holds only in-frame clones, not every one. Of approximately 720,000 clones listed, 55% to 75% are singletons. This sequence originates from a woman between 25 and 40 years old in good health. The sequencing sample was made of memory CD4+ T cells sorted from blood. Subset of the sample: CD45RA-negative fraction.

The CDR3 sequence: CASSSSAGAYNEQFF. In nucleotides, the CDR3 is TGCGCCAGCAGCTCGTCAGCGGGAGCGTACAATGAGCAGTTCTTC. The chain links TRBV5-1 to TRBJ2-1, with TRBD2 identical over 8 bases. The CDR3 loop spans 15 amino acids. The V and J ends lost 3 bases and 4 bases, in that order; junction bases with no gene match: 6. Per germline, CDR1 SGHRS and CDR2 YFSETQ.